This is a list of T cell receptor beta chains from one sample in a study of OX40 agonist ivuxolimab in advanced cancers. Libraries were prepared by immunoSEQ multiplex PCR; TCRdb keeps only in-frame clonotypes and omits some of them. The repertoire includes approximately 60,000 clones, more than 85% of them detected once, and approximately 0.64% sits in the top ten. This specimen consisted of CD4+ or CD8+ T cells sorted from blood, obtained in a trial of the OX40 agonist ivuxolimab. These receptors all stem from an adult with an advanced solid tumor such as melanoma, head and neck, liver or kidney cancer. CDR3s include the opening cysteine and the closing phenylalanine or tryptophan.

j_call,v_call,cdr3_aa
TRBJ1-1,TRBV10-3,CAISNNRDSEAFF
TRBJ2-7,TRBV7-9,CASSLGQLQQYF
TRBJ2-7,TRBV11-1,CASSLRGGPDEQYF
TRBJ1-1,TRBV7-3,CASSLTQEGAEAFF
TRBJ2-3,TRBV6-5,CASRTLSYTDTQYF
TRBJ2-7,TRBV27,CASSLYRGSEQYF
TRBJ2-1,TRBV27,CASSFSLLRNNEQFF
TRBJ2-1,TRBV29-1,CSVAGQGGNEQFF
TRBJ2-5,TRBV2,CASSDPSGRETQYF
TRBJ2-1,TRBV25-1,CATETQGARINEQFF
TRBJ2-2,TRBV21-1,CASSKVCGNGNTGELFF
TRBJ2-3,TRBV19,CASSTYQAPDTQYF
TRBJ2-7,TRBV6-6,CASSMDRGLEQYF
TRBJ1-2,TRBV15,CATSSSVGGFGYTF
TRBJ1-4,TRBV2,CASSERTGNEKLFF
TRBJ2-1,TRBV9,CASSAYSTGSRYNEQFF
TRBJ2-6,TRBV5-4,CASSANSGANVLTF
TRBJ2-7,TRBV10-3,CAISPDSYSYEQYF
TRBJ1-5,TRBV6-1,CASREGGSNQPQHF
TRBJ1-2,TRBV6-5,CASSRDFHYGYTF
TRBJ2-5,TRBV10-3,CAISDGAASGKETQYF
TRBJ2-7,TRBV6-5,CASGNAGGAGEQYF
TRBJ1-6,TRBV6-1,CASSERGWGRTNSPLHF
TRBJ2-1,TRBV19,CASSVGASLNEQFF
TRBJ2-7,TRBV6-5,CASSAPGGLYEQYF
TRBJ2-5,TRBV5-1,CASGYGTPAETQYF
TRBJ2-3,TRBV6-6,CASSYSGSSTDTQYF
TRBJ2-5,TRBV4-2,CASSQVSGPFQETQYF
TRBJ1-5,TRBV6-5,CASINPGSNQPQHF
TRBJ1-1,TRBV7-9,CAGSLLRGMSEAFF
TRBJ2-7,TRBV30,CAWTARGLAGGSEQYF
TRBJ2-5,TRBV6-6,CASSYSKTQYF
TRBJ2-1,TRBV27,CASSRRTGEQFF
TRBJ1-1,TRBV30,CAWSKGQGTTEAFF
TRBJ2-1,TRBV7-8,CASSGSGLAGAASYNEQFF
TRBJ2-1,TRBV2,CASSGNSGSVNEQFF
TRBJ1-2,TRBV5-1,CASSLVGEAYGYTF